This TCR beta chain is from a study of shared clonotypes between healthy human individuals. Regarding the study as a whole: About 5% of naive CD4 clonotypes were common to a handful of donors. The four-donor shared clonotypes exceeded non-shared clonotypes in generation probability, with non-shared ones scoring lower.

As for this clone: Antigen: not known.

The table came from immunoSEQ multiplex PCR; TCRdb's copy has only in-frame clones and leaves some out. The data show approximately 1,500,000 clones, roughly 96% seen once. This CDR3 region has 14 residues. Germline V lookup: CDR1 SEHNR, CDR2 FQNEAQ (reference sequence). Germline trimming cut 5 bases from V and 9 bases from J; bases unmatched to any gene: 10. This clonotype was sampled from a young man in good health. This chain connects TRBV7-9 to TRBJ2-7; TRBD1 matches at 10 bases. Sequenced input: naive CD4+ T cells sorted from blood. Noted subset: CD45RA+ positively selected. CDR3 nucleotide sequence: TGTGCCAGCAGCCGAGACAGGGGGCTCGGCGGGCAGTACTTC. It codes for CASSRDRGLGGQYF.